The T cell receptor (beta chain) under discussion was sequenced for a study of spatial heterogeneity in lung cancer (dated by TCRdb to the late 2010s). Broadly, across the study: More beta-chain than alpha-chain transcripts were consistently detected, likely reflecting higher beta-chain transcript abundance. Nonsynonymous mutation counts, determined by whole-exome sequencing of tumor tissue, were related to features of the TCR repertoire. At surgery, 220 tumor regions, 63 to 70 matched nontumor lung samples and fewer than 60 PBMC samples were TCR-sequenced for both alpha and beta chains. The study quantitatively compared TCR alpha and beta repertoires across multiple tumor regions, matched nontumor lung and blood in non-small cell lung cancer. In the raw uncorrected reads, each unique combination of TCR and UMI appeared more than ten times on average.

Between the V and J ends, shortened by 2 bases and 0 bases respectively, the junction contains 12 bases. Taken from cysteine to phenylalanine, the CDR3 has 16 residues. Solely the CDR3 DNA is kept, with 48 bases framed from the first base. CDR1 and CDR2 (SGHTA, FQGTGA) derive from the germline V gene. Broad study findings and their caveats: Ubiquitous expanded tumor TCRs showed up in blood more often at tumor resection than at routine follow-up. Confirming at a functional level the hypothesis that regional TCRs recognize regional mutations was considered to require additional single-cell paired TCR alpha and beta sequencing.

Library preparation employed 5' RACE. TCRdb records NextSeq 500 as the sequencer. To allow correction of PCR and sequencing errors, the TCR library protocol tagged every TCR cDNA molecule with a unique molecular identifier. Turning to the authors' computational methods: TCR identification, UMI-based error correction and CDR3 extraction were performed with Decombinator tools. Expanded TCRs were defined as those above a frequency of 2 per 1,000, corresponding to the top 1% of the tumor frequency distribution. Renyi diversity was calculated using the R vegan package after each repertoire was subsampled 100 times to 5,000 TCRs. To build CDR3 similarity networks, amino acid triplet string-kernel similarity was used, and CDR3s were connected when their pairwise similarity was above 0.82. TCRdb reworked the public reads: Q25 trimming with fastp, MiXCR clone assembly, productive beta chains retained. Records with the same CDR3 protein are collapsed into one entry carrying the most frequent genes and DNA. The V and J calls were determined by TCRdb, not by the authors. Across this sample there are fewer than 65,000 distinct CDR3 sequences, with about 5.9% seen only once. The ten largest make up under 15% of the sample.

The time point label for this specimen denotes: sample taken at primary tumor resection. Samples were obtained from approximately 76 patients with early-stage, untreated non-small cell lung cancer from the lung TRACERx cohort. Whole RNA extracted from tumor and nontumor lung tissue, or from cryopreserved PBMC samples, was used for TCR sequencing without cell sorting. Patients were selected for TCR sequencing only if sufficient RNA was available from at least two tumor regions. With regard to this clonotype: Its antigen is currently not known. No quality values exist for individual bases; no much larger clone is one base distant.

The V gene is TRBV7-3 and the J gene is TRBJ2-3, with a tentative D gene TRBD2 over 6 matching bases. The sample consisted of PBMCs, taken at surgery. The clonotype comes from a female donor with early-stage non-small cell lung cancer. This receptor has the CDR3 CASSLLGGASTDTQYF. In nucleotides, the sequence is TGTGCCAGCAGCTTACTCGGGGGAGCTAGCACAGATACGCAGTATTTT.